One and the same sample provided the 8 T cell receptor beta chains below, sequenced in a study of radiotherapy plus CTLA-4 blockade in lung cancer. Clones were sequenced by immunoSEQ multiplex PCR, and TCRdb holds only the in-frame ones, with some missing. The repertoire includes about 12,000 clones, around 80% of them detected once, and 25% to 30% sits in the top ten. Here the sequenced sample was peripheral blood, taken from a patient treated with radiotherapy plus ipilimumab. All receptors come from a human donor with non-small cell lung cancer that progressed on radiotherapy plus ipilimumab.

At least ten counts were recorded for this clone. The gene calls are TRBV6-5 and TRBJ2-3; possible D gene TRBD2, 5 bases. The length of the CDR3 is 14 residues. The ends were cut back, 2 bases at V and 6 bases at J, with 12 bases in the middle. Germline V gene data show CDR1 as MNHEY and CDR2 as SVGAGI. CDR3 residues: CASSYRGDIDTQYF. In DNA, the CDR3 is TGTGCCAGCAGTTACCGGGGTGACATCGATACGCAGTATTTT.

The chain couples TRBV7-3 to TRBJ2-1; the match to TRBD2 covers 8 bases. The CDR3 totals 16 residues. Germline loops: CDR1 SGHTA, CDR2 FQGTGA. Trimming removed 4 bases from V and 9 bases from J; junction bases left unmatched: 14. CDR3 residues: CASSSDPGLVSGEQFF. CDR3 nucleotides: TGTGCCAGCAGCTCCGATCCGGGACTAGTTTCCGGTGAGCAGTTCTTC.

The chain has TRBV2 and TRBJ1-5; perhaps TRBD1 as D (5 bases). This CDR3 comprises 14 residues. CDR1 SNHLY and CDR2 FYNNEI come from the germline V gene. V shed 5 bases and J shed 7 bases, with 15 bases lying between them. The chain's CDR3 is CASSTGTAGQPQHF. The CDR3 DNA is TGTGCCAGCAGTACCGGGACGGCCGGGCAGCCCCAGCATTTT.

This chain connects TRBV7-3 to TRBJ2-1; TRBD1 agrees at 10 bases. CDR3 size: 14 residues. Trimming took 6 bases from V and 6 from J; bases not matched to a gene: 5. Germline CDR1 reads SGHTA; CDR2 reads FQGTGA. Here the CDR3 reads CASSRQGAGNEQFF. CDR3 bases: TGTGCCAGCAGTAGACAGGGGGCGGGCAATGAGCAGTTCTTC. The full variable domain, rest sourced from reference TRBV7-3 and TRBJ2-1, is GAGVSQTPSNKVTEKGKYVELRCDPISGHTALYWYRQSLGQGPEFLIYFQGTGAADDSGLPNDRFFAVRPEGSVSTLKIQRTERGDSAVYLCASSRQGAGNEQFFGPGTRLTVL.

V usage is TRBV5-1 and J usage is TRBJ1-2; TRBD1 aligns across 12 bases. The CDR3 covers 13 residues. Germline V gene data show CDR1 as SGHRS and CDR2 as YFSETQ. The V and J ends lost 4 bases and 8 bases, in that order; junction bases with no gene match: 3. The CDR3 DNA is TGCGCCAGCAGCCCCGGGACAGGGGGCGGCTACACCTTC. Amino acids: CASSPGTGGGYTF.

The genes are TRBV4-2 and TRBJ2-3; 10 bases agree with TRBD2. Germline V gene data show CDR1 as LGHNA and CDR2 as YNFKEQ. The CDR3 length is 16 residues. V gave up 2 bases and J gave up 3 bases; unmatched junction bases: 5. The CDR3 loop reads CASSQSRTSGTDTQYF. As DNA, the CDR3 is TGTGCCAGCAGCCAAAGTAGGACTAGCGGAACAGATACGCAGTATTTT.

The gene calls are TRBV5-1 and TRBJ2-1, with 7 bases that match TRBD2. Germline CDR1 SGHRS, CDR2 YFSETQ. CDR3 size: 16 residues. V trimming: 0 bases; J trimming: 8 bases; junction bases outside the gene matches: 11. The CDR3 sequence is CASSLEGASGWDEQFF. As DNA, the CDR3 is TGCGCCAGCAGCTTGGAAGGGGCTAGCGGATGGGATGAGCAGTTCTTC.

This chain uses TRBV5-1 with TRBJ2-5; 13 bases are a match to TRBD2. CDR1 and CDR2 (germline): SGHRS, YFSETQ. With 4 bases clipped from V and 5 bases from J, the junction kept 5 bases outside the gene matches. The CDR3 consists of 15 residues. The CDR3 spells CASSTSGGARETQYF. The CDR3 nucleotides are TGCGCCAGCAGCACTAGCGGGGGGGCACGGGAGACCCAGTACTTC.